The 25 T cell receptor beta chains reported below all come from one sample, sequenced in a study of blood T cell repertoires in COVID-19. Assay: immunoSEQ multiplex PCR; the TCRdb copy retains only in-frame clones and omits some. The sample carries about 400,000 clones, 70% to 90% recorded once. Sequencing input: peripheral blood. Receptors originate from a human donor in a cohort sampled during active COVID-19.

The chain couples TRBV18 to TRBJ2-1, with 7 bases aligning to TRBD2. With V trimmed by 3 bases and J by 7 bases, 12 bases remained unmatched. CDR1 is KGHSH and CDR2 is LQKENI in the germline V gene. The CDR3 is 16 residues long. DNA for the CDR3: TGTGCCAGCTCACCTCCCGGGACTACTCGGGGAAATGAGCAGTTCTTC. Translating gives CASSPPGTTRGNEQFF.

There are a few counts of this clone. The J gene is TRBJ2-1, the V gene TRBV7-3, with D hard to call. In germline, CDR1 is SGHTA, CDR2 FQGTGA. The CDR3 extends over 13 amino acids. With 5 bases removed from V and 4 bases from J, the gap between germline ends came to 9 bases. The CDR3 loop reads CASSLPPYNEQFF. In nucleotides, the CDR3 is TGTGCCAGCAGCCTTCCCCCTTACAATGAGCAGTTCTTC.

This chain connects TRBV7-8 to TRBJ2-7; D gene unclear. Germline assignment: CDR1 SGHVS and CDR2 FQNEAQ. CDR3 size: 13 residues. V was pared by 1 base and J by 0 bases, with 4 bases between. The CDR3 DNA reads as TGTGCCAGCAGCTTAGGACTCTCCTACGAGCAGTACTTC. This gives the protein CASSLGLSYEQYF.

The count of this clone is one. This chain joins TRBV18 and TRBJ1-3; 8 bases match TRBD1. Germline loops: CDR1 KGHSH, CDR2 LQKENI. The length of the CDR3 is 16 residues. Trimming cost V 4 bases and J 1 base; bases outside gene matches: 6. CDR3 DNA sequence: TGTGCCAGCTCACTCAGGGGGCCTGGTTCTGGAAACACCATATATTTT. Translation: CASSLRGPGSGNTIYF. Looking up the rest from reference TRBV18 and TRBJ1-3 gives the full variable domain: NAGVMQNPRHLVRRRGQEARLRCSPMKGHSHVYWYRQLPEEGLKFMVYLQKENIIDESGMPKERFSAEFPKEGPSILRIQQVVRGDSAAYFCASSLRGPGSGNTIYFGEGSWLTVV.

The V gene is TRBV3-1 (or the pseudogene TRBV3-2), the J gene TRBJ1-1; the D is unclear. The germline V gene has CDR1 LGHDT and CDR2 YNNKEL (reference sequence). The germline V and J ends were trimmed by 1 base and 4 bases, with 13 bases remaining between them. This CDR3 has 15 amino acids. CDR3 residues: CASSQVRKVGTEAFF. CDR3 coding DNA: TGTGCCAGCAGCCAAGTGCGGAAGGTGGGCACTGAAGCTTTCTTT.

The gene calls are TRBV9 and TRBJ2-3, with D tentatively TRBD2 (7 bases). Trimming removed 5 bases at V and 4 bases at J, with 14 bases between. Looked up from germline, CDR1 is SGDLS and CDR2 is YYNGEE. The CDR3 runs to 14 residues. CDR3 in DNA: TGTGCCAGCAGTGAGGGGGGAGGGTCAGATACGCAGTATTTT. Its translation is CASSEGGGSDTQYF.

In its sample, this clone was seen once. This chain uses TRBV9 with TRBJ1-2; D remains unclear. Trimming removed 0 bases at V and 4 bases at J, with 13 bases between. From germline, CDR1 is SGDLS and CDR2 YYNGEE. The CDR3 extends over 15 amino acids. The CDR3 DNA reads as TGTGCCAGCAGCGTAGACCCTGGCCAGTCCTATGGCTACACCTTC. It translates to CASSVDPGQSYGYTF.

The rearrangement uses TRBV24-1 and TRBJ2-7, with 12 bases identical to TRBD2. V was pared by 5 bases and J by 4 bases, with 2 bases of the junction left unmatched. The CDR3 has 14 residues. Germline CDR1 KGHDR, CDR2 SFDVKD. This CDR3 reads CATSAGTSGYEQYF. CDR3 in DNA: TGTGCCACCAGTGCCGGGACTAGCGGGTACGAGCAGTACTTC.

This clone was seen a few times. The CDR3 DNA follows: TGTGCCACCAGTGACCCGGACTTTGCGACCCAGTACTTC. This gives the protein CATSDPDFATQYF. This chain connects TRBV24-1 to TRBJ2-5, with D perhaps TRBD2 (5 bases). CDR1 and CDR2 from the germline V gene are KGHDR and SFDVKD. The CDR3 runs to 13 residues. V was pared by 4 bases and J by 7 bases, with 12 bases between.

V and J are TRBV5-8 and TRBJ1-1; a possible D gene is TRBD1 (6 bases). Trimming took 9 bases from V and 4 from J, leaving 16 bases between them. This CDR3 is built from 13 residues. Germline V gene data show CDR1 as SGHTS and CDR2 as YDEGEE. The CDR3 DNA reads TGTGCCACTAGAGCCAGGGGAAGCACTGAAGCTTTCTTT. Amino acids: CATRARGSTEAFF.

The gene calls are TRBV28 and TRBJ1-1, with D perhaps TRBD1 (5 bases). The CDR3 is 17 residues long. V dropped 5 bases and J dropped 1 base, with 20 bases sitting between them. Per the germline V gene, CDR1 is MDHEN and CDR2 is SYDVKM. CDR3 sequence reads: CASSSIIGALQNTEAFF. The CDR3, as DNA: TGTGCCAGCAGTAGTATTATAGGGGCTCTACAGAACACTGAAGCTTTCTTT. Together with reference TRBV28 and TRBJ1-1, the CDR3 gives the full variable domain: DVKVTQSSRYLVKRTGEKVFLECVQDMDHENMFWYRQDPGLGLRLIYFSYDVKMKEKGDIPEGYSVSREKKERFSLILESASTNQTSMYLCASSSIIGALQNTEAFFGQGTRLTVV.

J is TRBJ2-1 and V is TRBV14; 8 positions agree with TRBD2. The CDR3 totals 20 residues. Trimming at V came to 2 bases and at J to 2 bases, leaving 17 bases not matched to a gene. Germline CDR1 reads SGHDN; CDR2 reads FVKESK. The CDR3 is CASSQRVWKAGELAYNEQFF. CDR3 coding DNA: TGTGCCAGCAGCCAAAGGGTATGGAAAGCGGGAGAGCTAGCCTACAATGAGCAGTTCTTC.

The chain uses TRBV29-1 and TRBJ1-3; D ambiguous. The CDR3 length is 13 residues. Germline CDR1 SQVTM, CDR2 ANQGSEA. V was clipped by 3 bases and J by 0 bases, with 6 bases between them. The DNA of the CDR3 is TGCAGCGTTGAGCGGGTCTCTGGAAACACCATATATTTT. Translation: CSVERVSGNTIYF.

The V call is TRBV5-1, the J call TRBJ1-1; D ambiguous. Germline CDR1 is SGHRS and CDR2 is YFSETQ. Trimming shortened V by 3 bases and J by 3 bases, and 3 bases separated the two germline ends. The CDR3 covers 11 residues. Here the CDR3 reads CASSSDTEAFF. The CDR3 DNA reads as TGCGCCAGCAGCTCAGACACTGAAGCTTTCTTT. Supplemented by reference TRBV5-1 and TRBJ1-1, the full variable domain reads KAGVTQTPRYLIKTRGQQVTLSCSPISGHRSVSWYQQTPGQGLQFLFEYFSETQRNKGNFPGRFSGRQFSNSRSEMNVSTLELGDSALYLCASSSDTEAFFGQGTRLTVV.

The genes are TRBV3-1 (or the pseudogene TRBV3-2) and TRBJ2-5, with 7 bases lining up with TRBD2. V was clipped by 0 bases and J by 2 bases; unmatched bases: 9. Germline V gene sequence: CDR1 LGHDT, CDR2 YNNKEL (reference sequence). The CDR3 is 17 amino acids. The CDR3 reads CASSQDLASGMQETQYF. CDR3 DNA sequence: TGTGCCAGCAGCCAAGACTTGGCTAGCGGTATGCAAGAGACCCAGTACTTC.

CDR3 DNA: TGTGCCAGCAGCCATTCTGGGACAGGCGGAAACACCATATATTTT. Translated: CASSHSGTGGNTIYF. The chain uses TRBV7-9 and TRBJ1-3; 8 bases are a match to TRBD1. The CDR3 contains 15 residues. Germline V gene sequence: CDR1 SEHNR, CDR2 FQNEAQ (reference sequence). The V segment lost 5 bases and the J segment 4 bases; nucleotides outside the gene matches: 7.

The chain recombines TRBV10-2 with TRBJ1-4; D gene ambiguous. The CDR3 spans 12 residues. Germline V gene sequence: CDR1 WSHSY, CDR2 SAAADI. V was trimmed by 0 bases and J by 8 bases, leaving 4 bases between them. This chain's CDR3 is CASSESAEKLFF. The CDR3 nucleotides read TGCGCCAGCAGTGAGTCGGCAGAAAAACTGTTTTTT.

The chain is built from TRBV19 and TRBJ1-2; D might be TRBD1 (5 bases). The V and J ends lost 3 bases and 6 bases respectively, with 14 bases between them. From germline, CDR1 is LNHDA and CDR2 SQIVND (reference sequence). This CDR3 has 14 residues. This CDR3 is CASSIGDGGDGYTF. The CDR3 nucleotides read TGTGCCAGTAGTATTGGAGACGGAGGGGATGGCTACACCTTC.

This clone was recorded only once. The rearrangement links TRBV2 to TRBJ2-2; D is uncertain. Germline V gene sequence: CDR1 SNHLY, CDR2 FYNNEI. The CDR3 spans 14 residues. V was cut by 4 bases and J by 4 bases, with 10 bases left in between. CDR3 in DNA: TGTGCCAGCAGTGTACGTAGCTTCACCGGGGAGCTGTTTTTT. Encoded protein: CASSVRSFTGELFF.

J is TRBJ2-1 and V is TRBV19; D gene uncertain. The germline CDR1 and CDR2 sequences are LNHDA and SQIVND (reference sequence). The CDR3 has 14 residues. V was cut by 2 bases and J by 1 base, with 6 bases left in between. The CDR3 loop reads CASSILTSYNEQFF. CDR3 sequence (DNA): TGTGCCAGTAGTATACTTACATCCTACAATGAGCAGTTCTTC. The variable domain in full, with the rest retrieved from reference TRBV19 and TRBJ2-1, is DGGITQSPKYLFRKEGQNVTLSCEQNLNHDAMYWYRQDPGQGLRLIYYSQIVNDFQKGDIAEGYSVSREKKESFPLTVTSAQKNPTAFYLCASSILTSYNEQFFGPGTRLTVL.

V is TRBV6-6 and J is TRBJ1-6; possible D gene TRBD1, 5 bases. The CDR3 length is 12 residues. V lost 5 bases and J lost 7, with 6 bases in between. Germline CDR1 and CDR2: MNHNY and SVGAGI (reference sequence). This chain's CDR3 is CASSTGNSPLHF. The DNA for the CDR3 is TGTGCCAGCAGTACAGGAAATTCACCCCTCCACTTT.

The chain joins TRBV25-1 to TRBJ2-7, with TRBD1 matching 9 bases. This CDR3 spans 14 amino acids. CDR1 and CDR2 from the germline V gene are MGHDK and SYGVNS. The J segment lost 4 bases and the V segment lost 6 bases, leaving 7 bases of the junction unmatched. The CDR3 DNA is TGTGCCAGCAGCAGCCGGGACAGGGAGTACGAGCAGTACTTC. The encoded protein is CASSSRDREYEQYF.

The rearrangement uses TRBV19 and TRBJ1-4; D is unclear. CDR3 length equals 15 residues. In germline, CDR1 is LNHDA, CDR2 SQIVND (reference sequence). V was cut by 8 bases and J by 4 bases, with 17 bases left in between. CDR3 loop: CASYPGGRNNEKLFF. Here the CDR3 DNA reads TGTGCCAGTTATCCGGGAGGGAGGAATAATGAAAAACTGTTTTTT.

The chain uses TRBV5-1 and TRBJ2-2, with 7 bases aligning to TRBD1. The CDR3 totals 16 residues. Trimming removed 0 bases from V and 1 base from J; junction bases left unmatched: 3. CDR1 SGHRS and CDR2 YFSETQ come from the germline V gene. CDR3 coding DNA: TGCGCCAGCAGCTTGGGAGGGACAGAGAACACCGGGGAGCTGTTTTTT. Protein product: CASSLGGTENTGELFF.

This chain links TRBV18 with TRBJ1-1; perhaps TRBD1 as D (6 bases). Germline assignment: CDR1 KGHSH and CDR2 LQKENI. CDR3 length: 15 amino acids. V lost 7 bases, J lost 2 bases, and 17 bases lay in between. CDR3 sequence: CASCEGGVRNTEAFF. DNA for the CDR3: TGTGCCAGCTGCGAAGGGGGGGTCCGCAACACTGAAGCTTTCTTT. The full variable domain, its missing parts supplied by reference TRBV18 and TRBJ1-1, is NAGVMQNPRHLVRRRGQEARLRCSPMKGHSHVYWYRQLPEEGLKFMVYLQKENIIDESGMPKERFSAEFPKEGPSILRIQQVVRGDSAAYFCASCEGGVRNTEAFFGQGTRLTVV.